This is a list of T cell receptor beta chains from one sample in a study of spatial heterogeneity in lung cancer. TCRdb re-called the 5' RACE reads with MiXCR, one entry per CDR3 protein. The sample includes 89,000 or so distinct CDR3 sequences, about 20% of them seen just once. Material: PBMCs, obtained at surgery. These receptors originate from a male donor with early-stage non-small cell lung cancer. Each CDR3 is given with its conserved first and last residue. D genes are given only for firm matches. Size is stated for part of the rows, as once, few or many counts, or as a class when the clone is expanded.

>few|TRBV4-1|TRBJ2-6|NA
CASSQADSFWANVLTF
TGCGCCAGCAGCCAAGCAGACAGTTTCTGGGCCAACGTCCTGACTTTC
>few|TRBV6-5|TRBJ2-6|NA
CASTRAQAGANVLTF
TGTGCCAGCACGCGTGCCCAGGCTGGGGCCAACGTCCTGACTTTC
>NA|TRBV7-2|TRBJ2-5|NA
CASSPRVSKETQYF
TGTGCCAGCAGCCCTAGGGTTTCCAAAGAGACCCAGTACTTC
>few|TRBV29-1|TRBJ1-1|TRBD1
CSVNSAGGAGTEAFF
TGCAGCGTTAACTCGGCAGGGGGCGCGGGAACTGAAGCTTTCTTT
>few|TRBV28|TRBJ1-5|TRBD1
CASSSGQGRQPQHF
TGTGCCAGCAGTTCGGGACAGGGCCGTCAGCCCCAGCATTTT
>few|TRBV29-1|TRBJ1-1|TRBD1
CSVSRGRVTEAFF
TGCAGCGTGTCCAGGGGGCGCGTAACTGAAGCTTTCTTT
>NA|TRBV6-2/TRBV6-3|TRBJ2-7|NA
CASSYPTTGPYEQYF
TGTGCCAGCAGTTACCCCACGACAGGCCCCTACGAGCAGTACTTC
>few|TRBV7-9|TRBJ2-7|TRBD1
CASSLATGTYEQYF
TGTGCCAGCAGCCTCGCGACAGGGACCTACGAGCAGTACTTC
>NA|TRBV7-9|TRBJ1-1|NA
CASSLVGDLNTEAFF
TGTGCCAGCAGCTTAGTTGGAGACCTTAACACTGAAGCTTTCTTT
>NA|TRBV5-6|TRBJ1-1|NA
CASSDLNQGHSEAFF
TGTGCCAGCAGCGACCTAAACCAGGGTCACTCTGAAGCTTTCTTT
>many|TRBV7-9|TRBJ1-1|NA
CASSLAQSEAFF
TGTGCCAGCAGCTTAGCGCAATCTGAAGCTTTCTTT
>NA|TRBV2|TRBJ2-1|TRBD2
CASSVAGGRYNEQFF
TGTGCCAGCAGTGTTGCGGGAGGTCGGTACAATGAGCAGTTCTTC
>few|TRBV28|TRBJ1-6|TRBD1
CASRVGQGGNNSPLHF
TGTGCCAGCAGAGTGGGACAGGGGGGCAATAATTCACCCCTCCACTTT
>NA|TRBV6-5|TRBJ2-1|TRBD2
CASSSGTSGGGEQFF
TGTGCCAGCAGTTCCGGGACTAGCGGGGGAGGGGAGCAGTTCTTC
>NA|TRBV28|TRBJ1-2|NA
CAAGGNYGYTF
TGTGCCGCTGGGGGTAACTATGGCTACACCTTC
>few|TRBV18|TRBJ1-6|NA
CASSPSTDNSPLHF
TGTGCCAGCTCACCATCCACAGATAATTCACCCCTCCACTTT
>few|TRBV30|TRBJ1-4|NA
CAWQRGLNEKLFF
TGTGCCTGGCAGCGCGGACTTAATGAAAAACTGTTTTTT
>many|TRBV28|TRBJ1-1|NA
CASSLYGAGGTEAFF
TGTGCCAGCAGTTTATATGGCGCCGGGGGTACTGAAGCTTTCTTT
>NA|TRBV4-1|TRBJ2-3|TRBD2
CASSQATSDSSTDTQYF
TGCGCCAGCAGCCAAGCTACTAGCGACTCTAGCACAGATACGCAGTATTTT
>few|TRBV20-1|TRBJ1-3|TRBD1
CSATDRAGNTIYF
TGCAGTGCAACGGACAGGGCTGGAAACACCATATATTTT
>NA|TRBV2|TRBJ2-2|NA
CASSGQGASGELFF
TGTGCCAGCAGTGGACAAGGGGCATCCGGGGAGCTGTTTTTT
>few|TRBV7-2|TRBJ2-3|NA
CASRKGGIGDTQYF
TGTGCCAGCAGGAAGGGGGGCATAGGAGATACGCAGTATTTT